This T cell receptor beta chain was retrieved from a study of neurological immune-mediated disorders. This clonotype has ten or more counts. As yet, its antigen is unknown. Germline V gene data show CDR1 as DFQATT and CDR2 as SNEGSKA (reference sequence). The CDR3 is 17 amino acids. V gave up 4 bases and J gave up 0 bases, with 19 bases separating them. Stated time point: longitudinal time-point 2. Study-level points and caveats: In HTLV-1-associated myelopathy, TCR clonal expansion was greatest, and in multiple sclerosis it was least, below healthy controls.

Synthesis of cDNA used 5'RACE (with 10-nucleotide random UMIs). Each CDR3 protein gets one entry after TCRdb re-called the 5' RACE reads with MiXCR. The table lists approximately 85,000 distinct CDR3 sequences, roughly 13% of them singletons. The clonotype was recovered from a female donor with HTLV-1-associated myelopathy (HAM/TSP). The V and J genes are TRBV20-1 and TRBJ2-1; perhaps TRBD2 as D (6 bases). The specimen was PBMCs. The CDR3 bases are TGCAGTGCTAAAAAATGGGGGGACCCGAGCTCCTACAATGAGCAGTTCTTC. Protein sequence: CSAKKWGDPSSYNEQFF.